The rows below give T cell receptor beta chains drawn from one sample of a study of cytomegalovirus exposure and HLA in healthy donors. The method was immunoSEQ multiplex PCR; TCRdb's version includes in-frame clones alone and lacks a portion of them. The data hold approximately 32,000 clones, with approximately 91% observed a single time. The sample was PBMCs. These receptors were taken from a woman between 18 and 30 years old in good health and CMV-seronegative. Each CDR3 is given with its conserved first and last residue.

CASSQGLAGGPRRNEQFF,TRBV14
CSVPSWTGDYGYTF,TRBV29-1
CASSLGQGAYEQYF,TRBV27
CASSPTGISNTEAFF,TRBV11-2
CSVEDWRTPEGGRAKNIQYF,TRBV29-1
CASSPRGAYNEQFF,TRBV9
CASSIARDRYEQYF,TRBV19
CASSFAGRLAKNIQYF,TRBV28
CASNDPGQGAYEQYF,TRBV19
CASSNDRGRPYEQYF,TRBV19
CASSDSEGEGNEQFF,TRBV6-4
CASSLDHRDLFF,TRBV5-1
CASSFHDREHGELFF,TRBV27
CASSIIRGRRNNSPLHF,TRBV19
CASRDRGLEPQHF,TRBV2
CASTRFPRGLGTDTQYF,TRBV19
CASLDREDTEAFF,TRBV19
CSVVVGGDQPQHF,TRBV29-1
CATSRDRNRYEQYF,TRBV15
CASSLLGRGSTDTQYF,TRBV7-2
CASSLALLAGGYNEQFF,TRBV7-2
CASSPFRTGGNYGYTF,TRBV18
CASSVGLDADTQYF,TRBV9
CASSHPNTGELFF,TRBV14
CASSSGLAGVEQYF,TRBV6-1
CASSFSQGNYGYTF,TRBV5-6
CASLSGQGSEQFF,TRBV25-1
CASSGGPNINYGYTF,TRBV28
CASSGRGQGASYNEQFF,TRBV7-2
CASSSRLAGELFF,TRBV7-2
CASSQDRGSGANVLTF,TRBV4-2
CASSVALAGGSEQFF,TRBV9
CASSFEGVIVYGYTF,TRBV28
CASSRGLEQFF,TRBV19
CAWSVFLGGASGSHETQYF,TRBV30
CASSLGLAGGHRDTQYF,TRBV7-9
CASSFGDGLTEAFF,TRBV5-1
CASSVASGSTDTQYF,TRBV6-4
CASSAGLVAGLPEQYF,TRBV5-6
CASTAVGRVSQNIQYF,TRBV27
CASGKGGSGTGELFF,TRBV12-5